What follows is one TCR beta chain and its context. V was cut by 4 bases and J by 0 bases, with 20 bases left in between. Germline V gene sequence: CDR1 SGHNT, CDR2 YYREEE (reference sequence). This CDR3 is 18 amino acids long. Authors' processing steps: Estimation of nucleated cell counts relied on the amplification of reference gene primers. The protocol was immunoSEQ multiplex PCR, while the TCRdb copy is restricted to in-frame clones and leaves out a portion. That table gives V, J and clone size, and the DNA gave D and trimming. The data show fewer than 200,000 clones, roughly nine tenths seen once. This sample is part of a study of blood T cell repertoires in COVID-19. About the research overall: Sample material is recorded as cDNA or gDNA derived from T cells, B-cell-depleted T cells, or PBMCs.

The clonotype comes from a man in his late teens or twenties who had recovered from COVID-19. The sequencing input was peripheral blood. The V gene is TRBV5-4, the J gene TRBJ2-1, with a possible D match to TRBD2 (5 bases). The CDR3, as DNA: TGTGCCAGCAGCCCCGAGGATGGAGGCTCGAGCTCCTACAATGAGCAGTTCTTC. Its translation: CASSPEDGGSSSYNEQFF. Complete variable domain (other parts from reference TRBV5-4 and TRBJ2-1): ETGVTQSPTHLIKTRGQQVTLRCSSQSGHNTVSWYQQALGQGPQFIFQYYREEENGRGNFPPRFSGLQFPNYSSELNVNALELDDSALYLCASSPEDGGSSSYNEQFFGPGTRLTVL.